The next 14 T cell receptor beta chains were all read from a single sample in a study of T cells after posttransplantation cyclophosphamide. Produced via immunoSEQ multiplex PCR; TCRdb's table is partial and in-frame only. Singletons are absent from the sample, which has thousands of clones. A marrow graft followed busulfan-fludarabine conditioning, with cyclophosphamide on days +3 and +4. Material: PBMCs, obtained approximately 3 months after allogeneic stem cell transplant with posttransplant cyclophosphamide. The source of these receptors is a female patient over 55 who received an allogeneic stem cell transplant from an unrelated donor, was CMV-positive, and had acute GVHD only. Part of the T cell pool may stem from the graft donor.

This clone was detected many times. The chain carries TRBV12-5 and TRBJ1-5, with 7 positions matching TRBD1. Germline V gene data show CDR1 as LGHNT and CDR2 as FRNRAP. J was trimmed by 1 base and V by 3 bases; bases with no gene match: 18. CDR3 length equals 20 residues. The CDR3 protein is CASGFIQGVRGVASNQPQHF. DNA for the CDR3: TGTGCTAGTGGTTTCATTCAGGGGGTTCGAGGTGTTGCGAGCAATCAGCCCCAGCATTTT.

This clone was detected many times. The chain joins TRBV11-2 to TRBJ1-5, with 11 bases that match TRBD1. The germline V gene encodes CDR1 SGHAT and CDR2 FQNNGV. This CDR3 is built from 17 residues. V lost 3 bases to trimming and J lost 5 bases; unmatched junction nucleotides: 9. The CDR3 loop reads CASSLYRGTGGDQPQHF. The DNA of the CDR3 is TGTGCCAGCAGCTTGTATCGCGGGACAGGGGGTGATCAGCCCCAGCATTTT.

The table lists this clone with many counts. The chain is built from TRBV27 and TRBJ2-7, with 8 nucleotides matching TRBD1. Germline loops: CDR1 MNHEY, CDR2 SMNVEV (reference sequence). This CDR3 comprises 15 residues. J gave up 0 bases and V 2 bases, and 3 bases lay outside the gene matches. CDR3 sequence: CASSLGTGLSYEQYF. The CDR3 region has the DNA TGTGCCAGCAGTTTAGGGACAGGCCTCTCCTACGAGCAGTACTTC.

At least ten counts were recorded for this clone. This chain connects TRBV9 to TRBJ1-2; TRBD1 agrees at 7 bases. The V and J ends lost 2 bases and 3 bases, in that order; junction bases with no gene match: 10. Per the germline V gene, CDR1 is SGDLS and CDR2 is YYNGEE. This CDR3 has 16 amino acids. In DNA form, the CDR3 reads TGTGCCAGCAGCGTGGAAAGACAGGGTCGTGACTATGGCTACACCTTC. Amino acid sequence: CASSVERQGRDYGYTF. Full variable domain (outside the CDR3, taken from reference TRBV9 and TRBJ1-2): DSGVTQTPKHLITATGQRVTLRCSPRSGDLSVYWYQQSLDQGLQFLIQYYNGEERAKGNILERFSAQQFPDLHSELNLSSLELGDSALYFCASSVERQGRDYGYTFGSGTRLTVV.

This clone was seen repeatedly, ten times or more. CDR3 nucleotides: TGTGCCTGGAGTGTACTTTTCGACAGGCCGAACACTGAAGCTTTCTTT. Amino acid sequence: CAWSVLFDRPNTEAFF. This chain connects TRBV30 to TRBJ1-1; D is possibly TRBD1 (6 bases). The CDR3 runs 16 residues. With 0 bases removed from V and 1 base from J, the gap between germline ends came to 15 bases. Looked up from germline, CDR1 is GTSNPN and CDR2 is SVGIG (reference sequence).

This clone was seen at least ten times. The chain is built from TRBV5-4 and TRBJ2-5; 10 bases are a match to TRBD2. J gave up 2 bases and V 1 base, and 2 bases lay outside the gene matches. This CDR3 region has 15 residues. The germline CDR1 and CDR2 sequences are SGHNT and YYREEE (reference sequence). CDR3 in amino acids: CASSLSGGGQETQYF. The CDR3 DNA reads as TGTGCCAGCAGCTTGAGCGGGGGGGGACAAGAGACCCAGTACTTC.

This clone was counted many times. The chain carries TRBV6-5 and TRBJ2-3; D is ambiguous. The CDR3 extends over 13 amino acids. V shed 0 bases and J shed 6 bases, with 7 bases lying between them. CDR1 and CDR2 (germline): MNHEY, SVGAGI. CDR3 amino acids: CASSYSRLDTQYF. CDR3 in DNA: TGTGCCAGCAGTTACTCTCGGTTGGATACGCAGTATTTT.

This clone showed up many times. The V gene is TRBV12-3 or TRBV12-4, the J gene TRBJ2-3; 8 nucleotides line up with TRBD1. This CDR3 is built from 15 residues. V lost 3 bases to trimming and J lost 5 bases; unmatched junction nucleotides: 7. As DNA, the CDR3 is TGTGCCAGCAGTTTTTTGAGACAGGGGCAAGATACGCAGTATTTT. Encoded protein: CASSFLRQGQDTQYF.

The chain carries TRBV29-1 and TRBJ2-2; 7 bases line up with TRBD2. Germline loops: CDR1 SQVTM, CDR2 ANQGSEA. Losses at the gene ends were 5 bases for V and 2 bases for J; bases not matched to a gene: 8. This CDR3 is built from 15 residues. The CDR3 region is CSVPLGGGNTGELFF. CDR3 coding DNA: TGCAGCGTTCCACTTGGGGGGGGAAACACCGGGGAGCTGTTTTTT.

Many counts were recorded for this clone. The V call is TRBV19, the J call TRBJ1-5; the D gene is possibly TRBD1 (5 bases). From germline, CDR1 is LNHDA and CDR2 SQIVND (reference sequence). Trimming pared 0 bases from V and 2 bases from J, leaving 14 bases between. This CDR3 is built from 17 residues. CDR3 nucleotides: TGTGCCAGTAGTATAGACCCCCAGGGATATGGCAATCAGCCCCAGCATTTT. Encoded protein: CASSIDPQGYGNQPQHF.

This clone was seen at least ten times. As DNA, the CDR3 is TGTGCCACCAGCAGAGGGAGCGGGAGAGCACAGGAGCAGTTCTTC. Amino acid sequence: CATSRGSGRAQEQFF. The J gene is TRBJ2-1, the V gene TRBV15; 8 bases match TRBD2. V was clipped by 1 base and J by 10 bases; unmatched bases: 9. This CDR3 has 15 amino acids. Germline assignment: CDR1 LNHNV and CDR2 YYDKDF (reference sequence).

This clone was seen ten or more times. The V and J genes are TRBV12-3 or TRBV12-4 and TRBJ1-1, with D perhaps TRBD1 (6 bases). This CDR3 has 14 amino acids. V was pared by 5 bases and J by 3 bases, with 13 bases between. CDR3 sequence: CASSLRDIYTEAFF. CDR3 sequence (DNA): TGTGCCAGCAGTCTCCGGGACATTTACACTGAAGCTTTCTTT.

This clone was counted ten times or more. The V and J genes are TRBV7-2 and TRBJ1-1, with D possibly TRBD1 on 6 matching bases. V lost 3 bases to trimming and J lost 6 bases, with 14 bases between them. This CDR3 region has 14 residues. Germline values: CDR1 SGHTA, CDR2 FQGNSA. The CDR3 reads CASSLGRGSAEAFF. The CDR3 coding sequence is TGTGCCAGCAGCTTGGGCAGGGGATCCGCTGAAGCTTTCTTT.

This clone was seen many times. The gene calls are TRBV7-9 and TRBJ1-2, with D tentatively TRBD1 (5 bases). The CDR3 runs to 14 residues. Trimming removed 0 bases at V and 2 bases at J, with 7 bases between. Per the germline V gene, CDR1 is SEHNR and CDR2 is FQNEAQ (reference sequence). CDR3 sequence: CASSLAGANYGYTF. The CDR3 DNA sequence: TGTGCCAGCAGCTTAGCAGGGGCAAACTATGGCTACACCTTC.